This T cell receptor beta chain appears in the sequencing data of a study of T cell changes during pregnancy in multiple sclerosis. The table came from immunoSEQ multiplex PCR; TCRdb's copy has only in-frame clones and leaves some out. Altogether about 80,000 clones are present, 90% to 95% being singletons, with the ten largest covering roughly 1.4%. Germline-derived CDR1 and CDR2 are SGHTA and FQGNSA. J was trimmed by 10 bases and V by 1 base; bases with no gene match: 3. The CDR3 length is 12 residues. The sample in question was peripheral blood, obtained before pregnancy. This sequence originates from a female donor with multiple sclerosis, enrolled in a pregnancy study. The V call is TRBV7-2, the J call TRBJ2-5, with 7 nucleotides matching TRBD2. CDR3 sequence reads: CASSLEREVQYF. CDR3 coding DNA: TGTGCCAGCAGCTTAGAACGGGAGGTCCAGTACTTC.